Shown below are 10 T cell receptor beta chains from a single sample sequenced in a study of blood T cells in healthy people across ages. Primers used in a second PCR of roughly 6 to 11 cycles were a sample-barcoded 5' primer and a J-beta primer mix. TCRdb reprocessed the 5' RACE reads via MiXCR and lists one record per CDR3 protein. Of 800,000 or so distinct CDR3 sequences in the sample, around 25% were seen once. This sample was also put to use in a study of T cells of mothers and their children.

The sample consisted of blood. The source of these receptors is a boy younger than 18 in good health.

This clonotype came up a few times. The chain uses TRBV5-1 and TRBJ2-3; D is uncertain. V lost 4 bases, J lost 2 bases, and 8 bases lay in between. The germline CDR1 and CDR2 sequences are SGHRS and YFSETQ. This CDR3 comprises 13 residues. CDR3 sequence (DNA): TGCGCCAGCAGCGAAAGAGCCACAGATACGCAGTATTTT. It specifies CASSERATDTQYF.

This sequence joins TRBV6-2 or TRBV6-3 and TRBJ2-1; D uncertain. The V and J ends lost 6 bases and 8 bases respectively, with 14 bases between them. CDR3 length equals 13 residues. Germline lookup yields CDR1 MNHEY and CDR2 SVGEGT. CDR3 sequence (DNA): TGTGCCAGCAGCCGTCGCCCGGAACATGAGCAGTTCTTC. This encodes CASSRRPEHEQFF.

The J gene is TRBJ2-3, the V gene TRBV12-3 or TRBV12-4, with D perhaps matching TRBD2 (5 bases). This CDR3 has 12 amino acids. V lost 4 bases to trimming and J lost 13 bases, with 15 bases between them. The CDR3 loop reads CASSSGIDAEYF. CDR3 sequence (DNA): TGTGCCAGCAGTTCGGGAATAGATGCGGAGTATTTT.

The V gene is TRBV7-9, the J gene TRBJ2-1; D may be TRBD1 (7 bases). The CDR3 sequence is 14 residues long. Trimming cost V 7 bases and J 3 bases, with 13 bases left between them. The V gene's germline CDR1 is SEHNR and CDR2 FQNEAQ (reference sequence). The CDR3 is CASIRGTVYNEQFF. CDR3 nucleotide sequence: TGTGCCAGCATCCGGGGGACAGTCTACAATGAGCAGTTCTTC.

CDR3 DNA sequence: TGCAGCGTTGATCAGGGAACATTCTATGGCTACACCTTC. It encodes CSVDQGTFYGYTF. The rearrangement links TRBV29-1 to TRBJ1-2; tentatively, D is TRBD1 (5 bases). The CDR3 has 13 amino acids. Trimming stripped 3 bases from V and 4 bases from J, with 12 bases between. In germline, CDR1 is SQVTM, CDR2 ANQGSEA.

V usage is TRBV6-6 and J usage is TRBJ1-5; D is ambiguous. Trimming left V 5 bases short and J 1 base short, with 12 bases between. CDR3 length: 15 residues. From germline, CDR1 is MNHNY and CDR2 SVGAGI (reference sequence). In DNA, the CDR3 is TGTGCCAGCAGTCCAAGACTGGGAAGCAATCAGCCCCAGCATTTT. Translating it yields CASSPRLGSNQPQHF.

This clonotype showed up just a few times. The genes are TRBV5-1 and TRBJ2-7; 7 bases are a match to TRBD1. This CDR3 is built from 13 residues. CDR1 is SGHRS, CDR2 YFSETQ, per germline. Unmatched junction bases numbered 6, after V lost 7 bases and J lost 2 bases. This CDR3 is CASGETGPYEQYF. The CDR3 nucleotides read TGCGCCAGCGGAGAGACAGGGCCCTACGAGCAGTACTTC.

The V call is TRBV12-3 or TRBV12-4, the J call TRBJ2-3; TRBD2 aligns across 7 bases. The CDR3 is 15 residues long. V trimming: 6 bases; J trimming: 0 bases; junction bases outside the gene matches: 6. The CDR3 DNA reads as TGTGCCAGCAGCGGACTAGAGACGAGCACAGATACGCAGTATTTT. This translates into CASSGLETSTDTQYF.

This clonotype was counted a few times. This rearrangement joins TRBV27 to TRBJ1-2; no definite D call. The V end lost 2 bases, the J end lost 4 bases, and 14 bases lay between the germline ends. CDR3 length: 15 residues. The V gene's germline CDR1 is MNHEY and CDR2 SMNVEV (reference sequence). For the CDR3, the DNA is TGTGCCAGCAGTTTACGAGGAGGTGGGCTCTATGGCTACACCTTC. Amino acid sequence: CASSLRGGGLYGYTF.

Notes on this clonotype: The junction does not match germline at one end; this may be a read error. This chain links TRBV27 with TRBJ1-2; 7 bases fit TRBD1. Germline V gives CDR1 MNHEY, CDR2 SMNVEV (reference sequence). This CDR3 spans 15 amino acids. CDR3 loop: CAGSRAVGTANGYTF. The CDR3 DNA sequence: TGTGCCGGCAGTCGAGCGGTCGGGACAGCCAATGGCTACACCTTC.